These 18 T cell receptor beta chains originate from one sample sequenced in a study of blood T cell repertoires in COVID-19. TCRdb's copy holds only in-frame clones and misses some; the assay was immunoSEQ multiplex PCR. Of some 160,000 clones listed, 85% to 90% are singletons. The material sequenced was peripheral blood. These receptor sequences come from a woman of 80 years or more with COVID-19, enrolled during active disease.

V gene TRBV4-3 combines with J gene TRBJ1-6, with TRBD1 as a possible D gene (5 bases). Germline values: CDR1 LGHNA, CDR2 YSLEER. CDR3 size: 16 residues. The V and J ends lost 1 base and 7 bases respectively, with 14 bases between them. CDR3 region: CASSQVVGRGNSPLHF. The CDR3 DNA reads TGCGCCAGCAGCCAAGTTGTTGGGAGGGGAAATTCACCCCTCCACTTT.

The chain links TRBV10-3 to TRBJ1-6, with D uncertain. The CDR3 length is 14 residues. The germline V and J ends were trimmed by 2 bases and 10 bases, with 12 bases remaining between them. Germline V gene data show CDR1 as ENHRY and CDR2 as SYGVKD. This CDR3 is CAISERGKESPLHF. In DNA form, the CDR3 reads TGTGCCATCAGTGAGAGAGGAAAGGAATCACCCCTCCACTTT.

The chain employs TRBV5-4 and TRBJ2-7; possibly TRBD2 for D (7 bases). Trimming removed 0 bases at V and 3 bases at J, with 10 bases between. Germline CDR1 and CDR2: SGHNT and YYREEE (reference sequence). This CDR3 has 14 amino acids. The CDR3 DNA is TGTGCCAGCAGCTTGGCGGGGGGCGGCTACGAGCAGTACTTC. It encodes CASSLAGGGYEQYF.

The V call is TRBV18, the J call TRBJ1-2, with TRBD1 matching 7 bases. This CDR3 has 13 residues. Germline V CDR1 and CDR2: KGHSH, LQKENI. Unmatched junction bases numbered 5, after V lost 2 bases and J lost 8 bases. The CDR3 loop reads CASSPRDSGGYTF. CDR3 DNA: TGTGCCAGCTCACCAAGGGACAGCGGAGGCTACACCTTC.

The chain carries TRBV7-2 and TRBJ1-2, with 10 bases aligning to TRBD1. From germline, CDR1 is SGHTA and CDR2 FQGNSA. Trimming took 6 bases from V and 2 from J; bases not matched to a gene: 3. The CDR3 spans 14 residues. CDR3 sequence: CASSRTGGNYGYTF. CDR3 bases: TGTGCCAGCAGTCGGACAGGGGGGAACTATGGCTACACCTTC.

The J gene is TRBJ1-4, the V gene TRBV19; maybe TRBD1 (5 bases). The CDR3 has 14 amino acids. V was clipped by 4 bases and J by 2 bases, with 8 bases between them. Looked up from germline, CDR1 is LNHDA and CDR2 is SQIVND (reference sequence). CDR3 protein: CASSTSGTNEKLFF. The CDR3 coding sequence is TGTGCCAGTAGTACATCAGGGACTAATGAAAAACTGTTTTTT.

The V call is TRBV20-1, the J call TRBJ2-1; 7 nucleotides agree with TRBD2. CDR3 length: 14 amino acids. Unmatched junction bases numbered 8, after V lost 3 bases and J lost 6 bases. Germline V gene sequence: CDR1 DFQATT, CDR2 SNEGSKA (reference sequence). CDR3 coding DNA: TGCAGTGCTAGTTTTGCGGGAGTAAGCAATGAGCAGTTCTTC. This codes for CSASFAGVSNEQFF.

The J gene is TRBJ2-7, the V gene TRBV28; 9 bases fit TRBD2. This CDR3 region has 15 residues. Germline V gene sequence: CDR1 MDHEN, CDR2 SYDVKM. The trim removed 3 bases at V and 6 bases at J, leaving 9 bases unmatched. For the CDR3, the DNA is TGTGCCAGCAGTTTCAGTGCGGGAGGGATAGGCGAGCAGTACTTC. Amino acids: CASSFSAGGIGEQYF. Using reference TRBV28 and TRBJ2-7 for the parts outside the CDR3, the full variable domain is DVKVTQSSRYLVKRTGEKVFLECVQDMDHENMFWYRQDPGLGLRLIYFSYDVKMKEKGDIPEGYSVSREKKERFSLILESASTNQTSMYLCASSFSAGGIGEQYFGPGTRLTVT.

The chain couples TRBV5-1 to TRBJ2-1; the match to TRBD2 covers 11 bases. Unmatched junction bases numbered 9, after V lost 4 bases and J lost 9 bases. Germline V gene lookup returns CDR1 SGHRS and CDR2 YFSETQ. This CDR3 has 15 residues. CDR3 sequence: CASSPASGRFGEQFF. DNA for the CDR3: TGCGCCAGCAGCCCGGCTAGCGGGAGGTTCGGTGAGCAGTTCTTC. The variable domain in full, completed from reference TRBV5-1 and TRBJ2-1, reads KAGVTQTPRYLIKTRGQQVTLSCSPISGHRSVSWYQQTPGQGLQFLFEYFSETQRNKGNFPGRFSGRQFSNSRSEMNVSTLELGDSALYLCASSPASGRFGEQFFGPGTRLTVL.

This clone was detected once. The chain joins TRBV28 to TRBJ2-5; 8 bases line up with TRBD1. The CDR3 totals 14 residues. The ends lost 5 bases at V and 3 bases at J; junction bases unmatched: 5. Germline V gene data show CDR1 as MDHEN and CDR2 as SYDVKM. The CDR3 bases are TGTGCCAGCAGTCTCACAGGGGGTAAAGAGACCCAGTACTTC. This encodes CASSLTGGKETQYF.

This chain links TRBV6-5 with TRBJ1-1; D possibly corresponds to TRBD1 (5 bases). This CDR3 is 15 amino acids long. Germline assignment: CDR1 MNHEY and CDR2 SVGAGI. V lost 3 bases and J 2 bases, leaving 13 bases between the germline ends. The CDR3 DNA reads as TGTGCCAGCAGTTATAGGGGCAGACCTAACACTGAAGCTTTCTTT. Translation gives CASSYRGRPNTEAFF.

This chain connects TRBV6-5 to TRBJ2-1; 12 nucleotides line up with TRBD2. This CDR3 region has 13 residues. The V segment lost 4 bases and the J segment 9 bases; nucleotides outside the gene matches: 1. Germline V gene lookup returns CDR1 MNHEY and CDR2 SVGAGI. CDR3 bases: TGTGCCAGCAGTTCGGGACTAGCGGGTGAGCAGTTCTTC. Translation: CASSSGLAGEQFF.

In this sample, this clone turned up once. V is TRBV19 and J is TRBJ1-5, with D possibly matching TRBD1 (5 bases). V was cut by 3 bases and J by 4 bases, with 16 bases left in between. The CDR3 length is 16 residues. Germline loops: CDR1 LNHDA, CDR2 SQIVND (reference sequence). CDR3 region: CASSIQGASINQPQHF. In nucleotides, the CDR3 is TGTGCCAGTAGTATCCAGGGCGCCTCCATAAATCAGCCCCAGCATTTT.

The rearrangement links TRBV18 to TRBJ2-5; maybe TRBD2 (5 bases). Per germline, CDR1 KGHSH and CDR2 LQKENI. Trimming took off 1 base at V and 5 bases at J, with 14 bases between the two ends. The CDR3 consists of 15 residues. CDR3 in amino acids: CASSPQPSGLETQYF. The CDR3 DNA sequence: TGTGCCAGCTCACCACAGCCTTCAGGACTCGAGACCCAGTACTTC. Using reference TRBV18 and TRBJ2-5 for the parts outside the CDR3, the full variable domain is NAGVMQNPRHLVRRRGQEARLRCSPMKGHSHVYWYRQLPEEGLKFMVYLQKENIIDESGMPKERFSAEFPKEGPSILRIQQVVRGDSAAYFCASSPQPSGLETQYFGPGTRLLVL.

This rearrangement joins TRBV19 to TRBJ1-2; 9 bases are a match to TRBD1. The CDR3 is 16 amino acids. Germline V gives CDR1 LNHDA, CDR2 SQIVND (reference sequence). V lost 4 bases to trimming and J lost 7 bases; unmatched junction nucleotides: 13. The CDR3, as DNA: TGTGCCAGTAGTACAACCGTAGGACAGGGGTTACGTGGCTACACCTTC. It codes for CASSTTVGQGLRGYTF.

The CDR3 loop reads CASSRTGTIDTQYF. The DNA for the CDR3 is TGTGCCAGCAGCCGGACAGGGACGATAGATACGCAGTATTTT. The V and J genes are TRBV7-2 and TRBJ2-3, with 8 bases lining up with TRBD1. Trimming removed 5 bases from V and 5 bases from J; junction bases left unmatched: 6. Germline loops: CDR1 SGHTA, CDR2 FQGNSA. CDR3 size: 14 residues.

This clone came up once. One end of the junction is discordant with germline, which a read error may explain. The CDR3 DNA is TGTGCCAGCAGTTTAGCCAGGGGAAATGAGCAGTTCTTC. Its protein product is CASSLARGNEQFF. J is TRBJ2-1 and V is TRBV7-2; tentative D call: TRBD1 (6 bases). CDR1 is SGHTA and CDR2 is FQGNSA in the germline V gene. The CDR3 spans 13 residues.

J is TRBJ2-1 and V is TRBV7-9; D is perhaps TRBD2 (5 bases). Trimming took off 3 bases at V and 10 bases at J, with 7 bases between the two ends. The V gene's germline CDR1 is SEHNR and CDR2 FQNEAQ (reference sequence). The CDR3 extends over 11 amino acids. The CDR3 region has the DNA TGTGCCAGCAGCTTGCGGGTGGAGCAGTTCTTC. It encodes CASSLRVEQFF.